The 19 T cell receptor beta chains given below trace back to one sample, sequenced in a study of blood T cell repertoires in COVID-19. Profiling relied on immunoSEQ multiplex PCR, and the TCRdb table lists in-frame clones only, not all of them. The table includes approximately 120,000 clones, around 90% detected once. What was sequenced was peripheral blood. Every receptor here comes from a man aged 45-60 years with COVID-19, enrolled during active disease.

This chain joins TRBV9 and TRBJ2-7; 11 bases are a match to TRBD1. V lost 4 bases, J lost 3 bases, and 6 bases stayed unmatched. The CDR3 is made up of 15 amino acids. CDR1 is SGDLS and CDR2 is YYNGEE in the germline V gene. The CDR3 bases are TGTGCCAGCAGCAGCCAGGACAGGGGGCACTACGAGCAGTACTTC. This encodes CASSSQDRGHYEQYF.

The V call is TRBV5-1, the J call TRBJ2-5; D unclear. V shed 0 bases and J shed 14 bases, with 14 bases lying between them. Germline CDR1 SGHRS, CDR2 YFSETQ. This CDR3 has 12 amino acids. The CDR3 reads CASSLEGSAAYF. The CDR3 bases are TGCGCCAGCAGCTTGGAAGGCAGCGCGGCTTACTTC.

The count of this clone is one. The chain uses TRBV18 and TRBJ2-5; D is possibly TRBD2 (5 bases). The CDR3 consists of 14 residues. CDR1 KGHSH and CDR2 LQKENI come from the germline V gene. Trimming left V 8 bases short and J 0 bases short, with 13 bases between. The CDR3 sequence is CASAALRDQETQYF. For the CDR3, the DNA is TGTGCCAGCGCCGCACTGAGGGACCAAGAGACCCAGTACTTC. The variable domain in full, completed from reference TRBV18 and TRBJ2-5, reads NAGVMQNPRHLVRRRGQEARLRCSPMKGHSHVYWYRQLPEEGLKFMVYLQKENIIDESGMPKERFSAEFPKEGPSILRIQQVVRGDSAAYFCASAALRDQETQYFGPGTRLLVL.

J is TRBJ2-2 and V is TRBV9; D is possibly TRBD1 (6 bases). CDR3 length: 14 amino acids. The V end was cut by 6 bases, the J end by 7 bases, with 16 bases between. Germline CDR1 is SGDLS and CDR2 is YYNGEE. The DNA of the CDR3 is TGTGCCAGCACCAGGGGTCAGCCCAGCGGGGAGCTGTTTTTT. Translating gives CASTRGQPSGELFF.

The CDR3 here is CASSLRLAGGSNEQFF. Here the CDR3 DNA reads TGTGCCAGCAGTTTACGGTTGGCGGGAGGGAGCAATGAGCAGTTCTTC. This chain joins TRBV27 and TRBJ2-1, with 9 positions matching TRBD2. After removal of 2 bases from V and 6 bases from J, the junction contained 8 bases not matched to a gene. CDR1 is MNHEY, CDR2 SMNVEV, per germline (reference sequence). The CDR3 has 16 amino acids.

The V call is TRBV19, the J call TRBJ2-7, with D perhaps matching TRBD2 (6 bases). Germline CDR1 LNHDA, CDR2 SQIVND (reference sequence). The CDR3 length is 15 residues. Trimming took 1 base from V and 2 from J, leaving 12 bases between them. The CDR3, as DNA: TGTGCCAGTAGTATAGTGGCGGGACGGGCCTACGAGCAGTACTTC. Residues: CASSIVAGRAYEQYF.

The V gene is TRBV6-5, the J gene TRBJ2-7; 10 positions match TRBD1. The CDR3 length is 12 residues. Unmatched junction bases numbered 3, after V lost 6 bases and J lost 7 bases. Germline assignment: CDR1 MNHEY and CDR2 SVGAGI. Here the CDR3 DNA reads TGTGCCAGCAGGGGACAGGGGCTTGAGCAGTACGTC. Protein sequence: CASRGQGLEQYV.

As to this clone: Other DNA sequences from this sample encode an identical CDR3 as well. V is TRBV9 and J is TRBJ1-1; TRBD1 matches at 7 bases. The junction had 3 bases not matched to a gene; V was cut back by 0 bases and J by 4 bases. CDR1 SGDLS and CDR2 YYNGEE come from the germline V gene. The CDR3 extends over 14 amino acids. CDR3 residues: CASSVGTGGTEAFF. CDR3 DNA sequence: TGTGCCAGCAGCGTAGGGACAGGCGGCACTGAAGCTTTCTTT.

CDR3 DNA sequence: TGTGCCAGTAGTGCCGGCAGGGGTAAACCAACTAATGAAAAACTGTTTTTT. Its translation: CASSAGRGKPTNEKLFF. This chain uses TRBV19 with TRBJ1-4, with a weak D call TRBD1 (6 bases). CDR1 is LNHDA, CDR2 SQIVND, per germline (reference sequence). V was cut by 5 bases and J by 0 bases, with 16 bases left in between. CDR3 length: 17 amino acids.

The chain couples TRBV12-3 or TRBV12-4 to TRBJ1-1, with D unresolved. The CDR3 runs 12 residues. V gave up 7 bases and J gave up 4 bases, with 10 bases separating them. CDR3 loop: CASTVRGTEAFF. CDR3 sequence (DNA): TGTGCCAGCACCGTTAGAGGCACTGAAGCTTTCTTT.

Worth noting for this clone: Other nucleotide sequences from this sample produce the same CDR3. The CDR3 loop reads CASSADRGADTQYF. The DNA for the CDR3 is TGTGCCAGCAGCGCCGACAGGGGAGCAGATACGCAGTATTTT. The J gene is TRBJ2-3, the V gene TRBV9, with 8 bases aligning to TRBD1. CDR3 length: 14 amino acids. The germline CDR1 and CDR2 sequences are SGDLS and YYNGEE. Trimming took 3 bases from V and 4 from J; bases not matched to a gene: 4.

This chain uses TRBV6-4 with TRBJ2-1; the match to TRBD2 covers 10 bases. The CDR3 runs to 15 residues. J lost 8 bases, V lost 0 bases, and 4 bases had no gene match. Germline loops: CDR1 MRHNA, CDR2 SNTAGT. The CDR3 DNA is TGTGCCAGCAGTGACTCAGCGGGAGGGATACATGAGCAGTTCTTC. Amino acids: CASSDSAGGIHEQFF.

The gene calls are TRBV27 and TRBJ2-1; 13 nucleotides align to TRBD2. The CDR3 length is 16 residues. Germline lookup yields CDR1 MNHEY and CDR2 SMNVEV (reference sequence). Trimming removed 6 bases from V and 8 bases from J; junction bases left unmatched: 10. This CDR3 is CASSRLLAGGPHEQFF. Here the CDR3 DNA reads TGTGCCAGCAGCCGTCTACTAGCGGGAGGGCCGCATGAGCAGTTCTTC.

Worth noting for this clone: Other nucleotide sequences in the sample specify the same CDR3. The V and J genes are TRBV7-2 and TRBJ2-1; 11 positions match TRBD2. This CDR3 has 16 residues. CDR1 and CDR2 (germline): SGHTA, FQGNSA. Unmatched junction bases numbered 2, after V lost 0 bases and J lost 4 bases. CDR3 sequence (DNA): TGTGCCAGCAGCTTAGCCGGGACTAGCGGTTACAATGAGCAGTTCTTC. Its protein is CASSLAGTSGYNEQFF.

This clone was seen only once. The CDR3 bases are TGTGCCAGCGGGGCGCGTTCCGGGGAGCTGTTTTTT. It specifies CASGARSGELFF. V is TRBV5-5 and J is TRBJ2-2, with D possibly matching TRBD1 (5 bases). CDR1 is SGHKS, CDR2 YYEKEE, per germline (reference sequence). The CDR3 spans 12 residues. Trimming left V 7 bases short and J 6 bases short, with 10 bases between.

This clone was observed once. J is TRBJ1-2 and V is TRBV6-5; the D gene is possibly TRBD1 (5 bases). V shed 6 bases and J shed 4 bases, with 9 bases lying between them. The CDR3 consists of 12 residues. Germline CDR1 reads MNHEY; CDR2 reads SVGAGI. CDR3 nucleotides: TGTGCCAGCAGCAGGGAAAGCTATGGCTACACCTTC. Translated: CASSRESYGYTF.

This rearrangement joins TRBV18 to TRBJ2-4; TRBD2 might be the D (6 bases). CDR1 and CDR2 (germline): KGHSH, LQKENI. Trimming removed 1 base at V and 0 bases at J, with 16 bases between. The CDR3 totals 18 residues. CDR3 coding DNA: TGTGCCAGCTCACCACTAAGGCTAGCGCCGTTAGCCAAAAACATTCAGTACTTC. It translates to CASSPLRLAPLAKNIQYF.

CDR3 in amino acids: CATRERLLGLAGVDTQYF. In nucleotides, the CDR3 is TGTGCCACACGAGAGAGGTTATTGGGACTAGCGGGAGTAGATACGCAGTATTTT. The chain is built from TRBV7-9 and TRBJ2-3; 14 nucleotides align to TRBD2. Germline V gene sequence: CDR1 SEHNR, CDR2 FQNEAQ (reference sequence). J lost 5 bases, V lost 10 bases, and 17 bases had no gene match. The CDR3 runs to 18 residues.

The chain couples TRBV18 to TRBJ2-3; 8 positions match TRBD2. V shed 10 bases, J shed 4 bases, and the junction held 10 bases outside the gene matches. This CDR3 has 14 amino acids. Germline assignment: CDR1 KGHSH and CDR2 LQKENI. CDR3 coding DNA: TGTGCCACTTCCGTCGAAGCGGGGGCAGATACGCAGTATTTT. Amino acid sequence: CATSVEAGADTQYF. Full variable domain (remainder filled in from reference TRBV18 and TRBJ2-3): NAGVMQNPRHLVRRRGQEARLRCSPMKGHSHVYWYRQLPEEGLKFMVYLQKENIIDESGMPKERFSAEFPKEGPSILRIQQVVRGDSAAYFCATSVEAGADTQYFGPGTRLTVL.